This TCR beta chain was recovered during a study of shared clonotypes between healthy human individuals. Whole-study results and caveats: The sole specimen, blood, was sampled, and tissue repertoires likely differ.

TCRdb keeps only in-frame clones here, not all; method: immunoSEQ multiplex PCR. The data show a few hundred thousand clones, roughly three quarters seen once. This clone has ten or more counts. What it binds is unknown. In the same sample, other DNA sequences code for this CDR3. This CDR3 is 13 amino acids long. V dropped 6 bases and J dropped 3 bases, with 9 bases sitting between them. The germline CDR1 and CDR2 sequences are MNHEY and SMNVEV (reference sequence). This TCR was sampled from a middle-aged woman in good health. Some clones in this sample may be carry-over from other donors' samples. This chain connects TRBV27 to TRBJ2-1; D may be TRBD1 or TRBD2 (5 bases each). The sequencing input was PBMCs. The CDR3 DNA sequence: TGTGCCAGCAGGTGGGACCGCTACAATGAGCAGTTCTTC. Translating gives CASRWDRYNEQFF.